The 12 T cell receptor beta chains below come from one sample, sequenced in a study. Tregs were sorted as CD4+CD25+CD127-/low cells. TCRdb re-called the 5' RACE reads through MiXCR, storing one row per CDR3 protein. The table has about 32,000 distinct CDR3 sequences, 25% to 30% seen once. Sequencing was performed on tumor-infiltrating Tregs sorted from the breast tumor. The receptors derive from a female donor with breast cancer.

As concerns this clonotype: A much larger clone sits a single nucleotide away, making a read error possible. The chain joins TRBV24-1 to TRBJ1-2; TRBD1 matches at 8 bases. From germline, CDR1 is KGHDR and CDR2 SFDVKD. This CDR3 has 16 amino acids. CDR3 bases: TGTGCCGCCAGTGAAGGGACAGGCAGAGCTAACTATGGCTACACCTTC. Translated: CAASEGTGRANYGYTF.

This clonotype was counted a few times. V gene TRBV6-5 combines with J gene TRBJ1-2; a weak D match, TRBD1 (6 bases). The CDR3 has 14 amino acids. Trimming shortened V by 2 bases and J by 2 bases, and 9 bases separated the two germline ends. From germline, CDR1 is MNHEY and CDR2 SVGAGI. In nucleotides, the CDR3 is TGTGCCAGCAGTTACCGCGGACAGAACTATGGCTACACCTTC. Translation gives CASSYRGQNYGYTF.

In regard to this clonotype: At one end the junction does not follow the germline gene, possibly because of a read error. The chain combines TRBV24-1 with TRBJ2-1; D unresolved. Germline lookup yields CDR1 KGHDR and CDR2 SFDVKD. CDR3 length: 16 residues. The CDR3 reads CAASDWGGGNYNEQFF. The CDR3 DNA reads TGTGCCGCCAGTGATTGGGGTGGTGGAAACTACAATGAGCAGTTCTTC.

V usage is TRBV6-1 and J usage is TRBJ2-1, with 7 bases lining up with TRBD2. Unmatched junction bases numbered 11, after V lost 2 bases and J lost 7 bases. The CDR3 has 16 residues. Per germline, CDR1 MNHNS and CDR2 SASEGT. CDR3 DNA sequence: TGTGCCAGCAGTGAAAGGGGTGGGAGGGCTCAAAATGAGCAGTTCTTC. Amino acid sequence: CASSERGGRAQNEQFF.

Only a few counts were recorded for this clonotype. At one end the junction does not follow the germline gene, possibly because of a read error. The V gene is TRBV6-6, the J gene TRBJ1-5; a weak D match, TRBD1 (6 bases). Germline loops: CDR1 MNHNY, CDR2 SVGAGI (reference sequence). The CDR3 runs to 17 residues. The CDR3 spells CASSYLNTGTRNQSQHF. CDR3 bases: TGTGCCAGCAGTTACCTCAACACAGGGACTCGCAATCAGTCCCAGCATTTT.

This clonotype was observed at least ten times. The CDR3 region has the DNA TGTGCCACCAGCAGAGAGGGTGAAAAGTTTTTT. It translates to CATSREGEKFF. The V call is TRBV15, the J call TRBJ1-4, with D unclear. The CDR3 covers 11 residues. Germline V gives CDR1 LNHNV, CDR2 YYDKDF (reference sequence). V was cut by 0 bases and J by 16 bases, with 9 bases left in between.

The V and J genes are TRBV7-2 and TRBJ1-2; 9 bases map to TRBD1. Germline V gene lookup returns CDR1 SGHTA and CDR2 FQGNSA. This CDR3 region has 15 residues. The ends lost 4 bases at V and 4 bases at J; junction bases unmatched: 7. CDR3 coding DNA: TGTGCCAGCAGCTCAAGGACAGGGGACTCCTATGGCTACACCTTC. It specifies CASSSRTGDSYGYTF.

The chain is built from TRBV6-2 or TRBV6-3 and TRBJ2-1, with 11 bases fitting TRBD2. The CDR3 has 15 residues. V was pared by 7 bases and J by 8 bases, with 10 bases of the junction left unmatched. The germline gives CDR1 MNHEY, CDR2 SVGEGT. For the CDR3, the DNA is TGTGCCAGCACCCAGACTAGCGGGGCTACGGATGAGCAGTTCTTC. This gives the protein CASTQTSGATDEQFF.

This clonotype is medium-sized. This rearrangement joins TRBV7-2 to TRBJ2-5; the match to TRBD2 covers 8 bases. Germline CDR1 is SGHTA and CDR2 is FQGNSA. Unmatched junction bases numbered 8, after V lost 5 bases and J lost 3 bases. This CDR3 spans 15 amino acids. As DNA, the CDR3 is TGTGCCAGCAGCCGCCCCGGGACTAGGAAAGAGACCCAGTACTTC. It is translated as CASSRPGTRKETQYF.

As regards this clonotype: Likely a read error: the CDR3 ends without its conserved phenylalanine or tryptophan. V and J are TRBV6-2 or TRBV6-3 and TRBJ1-5; 8 bases map to TRBD1. The length of the CDR3 is 18 residues. The trim removed 5 bases at V and 1 base at J, leaving 13 bases unmatched. Per germline, CDR1 MNHEY and CDR2 SVGEGT. CDR3 sequence reads: CASSEPRQGRRSNQPQHI. The CDR3 DNA follows: TGTGCCAGCAGTGAACCTCGACAGGGGCGGCGGAGCAATCAGCCCCAGCATATT.

This clonotype turned up a few times. A much larger clone is a single base away; this may be a read error. The J gene is TRBJ2-3, the V gene TRBV5-1, with D perhaps TRBD1 or TRBD2 (5 bases each). Germline CDR1 reads SGHRS; CDR2 reads YFSETQ. The CDR3 loop spans 15 amino acids. V was cut by 4 bases and J by 1 base, with 13 bases left in between. CDR3 coding DNA: TGCGCCAGCAGCATGGGGGACGTCGGCACAGATACGCAGTATTTT. Translation: CASSMGDVGTDTQYF.

This clonotype showed up many times. J is TRBJ1-1 and V is TRBV5-1; maybe TRBD1 (5 bases). The CDR3 sequence is 15 residues long. With 0 bases removed from V and 1 base from J, the gap between germline ends came to 10 bases. Looked up from germline, CDR1 is SGHRS and CDR2 is YFSETQ. The CDR3 reads CASSLVQGRNTEAFF. CDR3 nucleotide sequence: TGCGCCAGCAGCTTGGTGCAGGGAAGGAACACTGAAGCTTTCTTT.